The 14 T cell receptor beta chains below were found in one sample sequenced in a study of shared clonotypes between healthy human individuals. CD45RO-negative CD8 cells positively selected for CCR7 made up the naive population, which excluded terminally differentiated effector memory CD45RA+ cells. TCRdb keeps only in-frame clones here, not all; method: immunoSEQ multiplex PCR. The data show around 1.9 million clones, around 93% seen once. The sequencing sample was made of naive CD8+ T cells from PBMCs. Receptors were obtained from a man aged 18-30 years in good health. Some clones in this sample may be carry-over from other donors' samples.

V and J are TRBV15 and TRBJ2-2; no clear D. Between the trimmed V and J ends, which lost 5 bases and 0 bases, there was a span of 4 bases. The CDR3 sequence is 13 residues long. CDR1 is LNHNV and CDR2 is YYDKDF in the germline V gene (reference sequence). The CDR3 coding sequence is TGTGCCACCAGCCGGGCGAACACCGGGGAGCTGTTTTTT. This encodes CATSRANTGELFF.

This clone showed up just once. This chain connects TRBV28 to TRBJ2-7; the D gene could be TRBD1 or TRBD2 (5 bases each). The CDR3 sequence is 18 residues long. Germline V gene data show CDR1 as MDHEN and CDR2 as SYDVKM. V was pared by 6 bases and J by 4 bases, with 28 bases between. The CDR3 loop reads CASSLPGALALPLYEQYF. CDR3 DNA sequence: TGTGCCAGCAGCCTCCCCGGGGCCCTCGCCCTTCCCCTATACGAGCAGTACTTC.

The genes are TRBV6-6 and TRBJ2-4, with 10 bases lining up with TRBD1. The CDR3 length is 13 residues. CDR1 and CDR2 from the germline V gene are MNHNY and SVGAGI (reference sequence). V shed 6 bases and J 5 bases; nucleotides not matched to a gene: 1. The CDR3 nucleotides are TGTGCCAGCAGGGGGACAGGGGAAAACATTCAGTACTTC. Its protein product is CASRGTGENIQYF.

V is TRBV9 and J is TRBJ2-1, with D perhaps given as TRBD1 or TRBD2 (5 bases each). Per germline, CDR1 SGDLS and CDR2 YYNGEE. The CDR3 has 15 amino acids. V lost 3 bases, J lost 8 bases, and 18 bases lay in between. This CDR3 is CASSGGTVFGDEQFF. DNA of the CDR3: TGTGCCAGCAGCGGAGGGACCGTCTTCGGGGATGAGCAGTTCTTC. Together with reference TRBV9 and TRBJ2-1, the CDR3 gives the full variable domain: DSGVTQTPKHLITATGQRVTLRCSPRSGDLSVYWYQQSLDQGLQFLIQYYNGEERAKGNILERFSAQQFPDLHSELNLSSLELGDSALYFCASSGGTVFGDEQFFGPGTRLTVL.

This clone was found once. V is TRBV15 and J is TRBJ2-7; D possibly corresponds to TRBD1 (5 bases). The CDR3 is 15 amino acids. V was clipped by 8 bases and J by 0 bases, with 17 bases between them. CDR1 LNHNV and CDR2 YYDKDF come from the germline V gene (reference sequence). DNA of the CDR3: TGTGCCACCCAAAGCGTACAGGAGTACTCCTACGAGCAGTACTTC. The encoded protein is CATQSVQEYSYEQYF.

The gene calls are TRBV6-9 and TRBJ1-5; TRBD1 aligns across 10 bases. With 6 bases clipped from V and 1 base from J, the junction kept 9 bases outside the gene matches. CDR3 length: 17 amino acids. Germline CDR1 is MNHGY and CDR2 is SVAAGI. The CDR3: CASRRGQGSESNQPQHF. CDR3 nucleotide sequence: TGTGCCAGCAGACGGGGACAGGGGAGTGAGAGCAATCAGCCCCAGCATTTT.

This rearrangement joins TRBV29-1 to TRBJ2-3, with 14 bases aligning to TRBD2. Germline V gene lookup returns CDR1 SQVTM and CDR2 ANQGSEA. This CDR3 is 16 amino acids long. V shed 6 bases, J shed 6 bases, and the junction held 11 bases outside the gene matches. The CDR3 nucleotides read TGCAGCGTCGCGGGACTAGCGGGAGAATTGTTCGATACGCAGTATTTT. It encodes CSVAGLAGELFDTQYF.

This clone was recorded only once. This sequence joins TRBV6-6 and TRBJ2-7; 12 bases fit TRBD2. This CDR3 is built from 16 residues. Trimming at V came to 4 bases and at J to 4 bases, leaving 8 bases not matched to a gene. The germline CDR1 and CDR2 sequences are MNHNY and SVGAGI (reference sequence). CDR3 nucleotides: TGTGCCAGCAGTTCGGGGGCTAGCGGGAGGGCTTACGAGCAGTACTTC. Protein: CASSSGASGRAYEQYF.

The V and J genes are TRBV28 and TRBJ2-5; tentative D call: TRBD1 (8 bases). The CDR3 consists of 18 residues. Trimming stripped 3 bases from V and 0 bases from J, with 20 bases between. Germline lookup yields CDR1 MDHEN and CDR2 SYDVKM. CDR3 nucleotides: TGTGCCAGCAGTTTCCACCGGAGACAGGGGACTAACCAAGAGACCCAGTACTTC. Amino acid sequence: CASSFHRRQGTNQETQYF.

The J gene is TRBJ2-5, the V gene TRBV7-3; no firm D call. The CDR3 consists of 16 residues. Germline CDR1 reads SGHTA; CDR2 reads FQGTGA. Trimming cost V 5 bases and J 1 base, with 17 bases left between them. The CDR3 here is CASSPTPSATQETQYF. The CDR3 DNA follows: TGTGCCAGCAGCCCTACACCCTCGGCCACCCAAGAGACCCAGTACTTC.

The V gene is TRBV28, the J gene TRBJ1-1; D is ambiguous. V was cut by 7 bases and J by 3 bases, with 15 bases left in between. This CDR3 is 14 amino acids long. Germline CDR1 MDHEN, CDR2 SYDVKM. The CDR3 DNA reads TGTGCCAGCATCCTGAGTGGCGGGGACACTGAAGCTTTCTTT. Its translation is CASILSGGDTEAFF.

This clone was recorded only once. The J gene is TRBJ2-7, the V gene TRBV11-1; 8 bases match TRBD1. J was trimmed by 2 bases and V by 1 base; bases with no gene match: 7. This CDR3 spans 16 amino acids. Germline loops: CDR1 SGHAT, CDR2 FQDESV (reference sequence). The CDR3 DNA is TGTGCCAGCAGCTTAGACTTCCGGGACAGGCCCTACGAGCAGTACTTC. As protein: CASSLDFRDRPYEQYF. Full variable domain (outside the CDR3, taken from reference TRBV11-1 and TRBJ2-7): EAEVAQSPRYKITEKSQAVAFWCDPISGHATLYWYRQILGQGPELLVQFQDESVVDDSQLPKDRFSAERLKGVDSTLKIQPAELGDSAMYLCASSLDFRDRPYEQYFGPGTRLTVT.

The CDR3 DNA reads as TGTGCCAGCAGCTTCGGCCCACAGGGTTATTACGAGCAGTACTTC. This translates into CASSFGPQGYYEQYF. V usage is TRBV5-8 and J usage is TRBJ2-7; D may be TRBD1 (6 bases). CDR1 and CDR2 from the germline V gene are SGHTS and YDEGEE. Trimming took 2 bases from V and 4 from J, leaving 16 bases between them. This CDR3 is 15 amino acids long.

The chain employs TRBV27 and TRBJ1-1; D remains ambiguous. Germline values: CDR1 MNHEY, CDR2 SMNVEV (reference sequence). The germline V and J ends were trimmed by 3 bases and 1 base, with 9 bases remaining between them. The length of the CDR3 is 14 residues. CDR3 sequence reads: CASSLSRRNTEAFF. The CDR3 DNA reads TGTGCCAGCAGTTTGAGCCGACGGAACACTGAAGCTTTCTTT.